This TCR beta chain was recorded in a study of shared T cell receptors in the human thymus. Sequencing was performed with immunoSEQ multiplex PCR; in TCRdb, only in-frame clones are kept and a portion is missing. The sample yields 500,000 to 750,000 clones, over 75% seen once. Germline values: CDR1 LNHDA, CDR2 SQIVND (reference sequence). V lost 5 bases to trimming and J lost 2 bases; unmatched junction nucleotides: 4. The CDR3 length is 14 residues. These data were likewise used in another study, on human thymus T cells. Per that study: Each of the donors was a healthy Finnish infant who was undergoing open corrective cardiac surgery for congenital heart defects. Thymic tissue was derived from resections collected during corrective heart surgery. Repertoires sampled from thymus and blood appeared biased in V and J gene usage.

Sequencing was carried out using thymocytes. The chain couples TRBV19 to TRBJ2-7; 9 nucleotides line up with TRBD1. This TCR came from a boy younger than two with a congenital heart defect. In DNA, the CDR3 is TGTGCCAGTAGTCCAGACAGGGGGGCCTACGAGCAGTACTTC. Translation gives CASSPDRGAYEQYF.